This T cell receptor (beta chain) was captured in a study of blood T cell repertoires in COVID-19. Study information: The United States, Italy and Spain supplied acute and convalescent COVID-19 samples. PBMCs, B-cell-depleted T cells, or T cells provided the cDNA or gDNA that made up the material.

In the original workflow: Counts of nucleated cells, estimated from reference gene primer amplification, were obtained. Here immunoSEQ multiplex PCR was the method, and the copy in TCRdb shows in-frame clones only, minus some. Clone size and V and J calls were adopted from that table, with D and trimming inferred from the DNA. Of a few hundred thousand clones detected, 80% to 90% appear once; the ten largest clones hold more than 8.5%. This receptor was obtained from a woman aged 70-85 years with COVID-19, enrolled during active disease. Input material: peripheral blood.

CDR3 sequence (DNA): TGTGCCAGCAGCTTGGACAGGACAAACTCTGGAAACACCATATATTTT. Its protein is CASSLDRTNSGNTIYF. The gene calls are TRBV5-8 and TRBJ1-3; D possibly corresponds to TRBD1 (5 bases). The V end was cut by 0 bases, the J end by 0 bases, with 10 bases between. This CDR3 has 16 residues. Germline CDR1 is SGHTS and CDR2 is YDEGEE.